Following are 5 T cell receptor beta chains from one sample sequenced in a study of long-term antiretroviral therapy in people with HIV. The run of the v3.0 immunoSEQ assay was at survey level. Here immunoSEQ multiplex PCR was the method, and the copy in TCRdb shows in-frame clones only, minus some. The sample shows 20,000 to 25,000 clones, about 80% of them seen only once. The material was unsorted PBMCs, obtained 0.3 years after starting antiretroviral therapy. These receptors all stem from a man aged 45-60 years with HIV.

This clone showed up just once. The genes are TRBV7-8 and TRBJ2-7, with D uncertain. Germline values: CDR1 SGHVS, CDR2 FQNEAQ. Trimming cost V 2 bases and J 0 bases, with 8 bases left between them. The CDR3 consists of 14 residues. As DNA, the CDR3 is TGTGCCAGCAGCTTATTAAGGAGCTCCTACGAGCAGTACTTC. Amino acids: CASSLLRSSYEQYF.

This rearrangement joins TRBV4-3 to TRBJ1-1; D gene uncertain. CDR3 size: 16 residues. Germline CDR1 LGHNA, CDR2 YSLEER. Trimming took off 1 base at V and 3 bases at J, with 15 bases between the two ends. CDR3 in DNA: TGCGCCAGCAGCCAAGCCTCGGCTGGTTGGGACACTGAAGCTTTCTTT. This translates into CASSQASAGWDTEAFF.

The chain has TRBV10-2 and TRBJ1-1; D remains ambiguous. The CDR3 loop spans 17 amino acids. The germline V gene encodes CDR1 WSHSY and CDR2 SAAADI. Between the trimmed V and J ends, which lost 5 bases and 0 bases, there was a span of 19 bases. CDR3: CASSKLIGRPMNTEAFF. CDR3 coding DNA: TGCGCCAGCAGTAAGTTAATCGGACGGCCGATGAACACTGAAGCTTTCTTT.

This rearrangement joins TRBV30 to TRBJ2-6; D is undetermined. The CDR3 consists of 15 residues. CDR1 GTSNPN and CDR2 SVGIG come from the germline V gene (reference sequence). Trimming removed 0 bases at V and 0 bases at J, with 6 bases between. The CDR3 nucleotides are TGTGCCTGGAGTGTACTGAGCTCTGGGGCCAACGTCCTGACTTTC. Protein: CAWSVLSSGANVLTF. Using reference TRBV30 and TRBJ2-6 for the parts outside the CDR3, the full variable domain is SQTIHQWPATLVQPVGSPLSLECTVEGTSNPNLYWYRQAAGRGLQLLFYSVGIGQISSEVPQNLSASRPQDRQFILSSKKLLLSDSGFYLCAWSVLSSGANVLTFGAGSRLTVL.

The chain combines TRBV7-9 with TRBJ2-2; the D gene is possibly TRBD2 (6 bases). CDR1 SEHNR and CDR2 FQNEAQ come from the germline V gene (reference sequence). The V and J ends lost 4 bases and 0 bases respectively, with 9 bases between them. The CDR3 is 15 amino acids. For the CDR3, the DNA is TGTGCCAGCAGCTACGGACTAACGAACACCGGGGAGCTGTTTTTT. This codes for CASSYGLTNTGELFF.